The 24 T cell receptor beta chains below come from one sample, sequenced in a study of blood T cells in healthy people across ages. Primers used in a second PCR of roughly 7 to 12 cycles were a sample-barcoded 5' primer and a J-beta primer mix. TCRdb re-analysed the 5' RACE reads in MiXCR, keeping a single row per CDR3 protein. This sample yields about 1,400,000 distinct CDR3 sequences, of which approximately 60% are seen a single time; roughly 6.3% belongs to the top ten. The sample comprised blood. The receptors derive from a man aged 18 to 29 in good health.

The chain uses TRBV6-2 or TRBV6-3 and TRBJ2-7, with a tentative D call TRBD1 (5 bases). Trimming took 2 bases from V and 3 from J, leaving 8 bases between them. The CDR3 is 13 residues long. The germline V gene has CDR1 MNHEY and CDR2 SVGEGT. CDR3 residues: CASSYPDNYEQYF. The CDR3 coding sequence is TGTGCCAGCAGTTACCCGGACAACTACGAGCAGTACTTC.

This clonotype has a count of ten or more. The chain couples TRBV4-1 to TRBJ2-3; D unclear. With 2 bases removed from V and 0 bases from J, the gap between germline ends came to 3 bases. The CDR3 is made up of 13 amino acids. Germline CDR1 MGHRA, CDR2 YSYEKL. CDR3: CASSQTSTDTQYF. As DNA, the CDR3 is TGCGCCAGCAGCCAAACTAGCACAGATACGCAGTATTTT.

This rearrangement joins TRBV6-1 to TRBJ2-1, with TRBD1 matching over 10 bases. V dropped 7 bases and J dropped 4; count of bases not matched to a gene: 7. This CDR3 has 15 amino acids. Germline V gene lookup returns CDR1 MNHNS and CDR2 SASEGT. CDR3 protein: CASIPRDRGYNEQFF. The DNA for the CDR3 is TGTGCCAGCATCCCCCGGGACAGGGGTTACAATGAGCAGTTCTTC.

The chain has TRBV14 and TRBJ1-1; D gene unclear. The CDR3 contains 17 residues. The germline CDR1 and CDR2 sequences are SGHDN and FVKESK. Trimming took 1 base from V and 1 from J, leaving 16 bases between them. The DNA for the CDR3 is TGTGCCAGCAGCCAAGGATTGGTTTCGACGGGGAACACTGAAGCTTTCTTT. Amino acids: CASSQGLVSTGNTEAFF. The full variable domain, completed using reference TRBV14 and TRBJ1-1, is EAGVTQFPSHSVIEKGQTVTLRCDPISGHDNLYWYRRVMGKEIKFLLHFVKESKQDESGMPNNRFLAERTGGTYSTLKVQPAELEDSGVYFCASSQGLVSTGNTEAFFGQGTRLTVV.

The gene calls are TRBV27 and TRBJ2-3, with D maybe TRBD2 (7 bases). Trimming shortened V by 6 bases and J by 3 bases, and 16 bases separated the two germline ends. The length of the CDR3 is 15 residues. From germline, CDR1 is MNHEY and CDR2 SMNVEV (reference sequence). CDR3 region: CASSYEGGRTDTQYF. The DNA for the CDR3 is TGTGCCAGCAGCTACGAGGGGGGGAGGACAGATACGCAGTATTTT.

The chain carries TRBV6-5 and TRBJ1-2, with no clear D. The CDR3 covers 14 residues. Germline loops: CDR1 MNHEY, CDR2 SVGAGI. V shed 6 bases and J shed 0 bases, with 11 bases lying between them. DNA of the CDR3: TGTGCCAGCAGCCCCACCTCAACTAACTATGGCTACACCTTC. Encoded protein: CASSPTSTNYGYTF.

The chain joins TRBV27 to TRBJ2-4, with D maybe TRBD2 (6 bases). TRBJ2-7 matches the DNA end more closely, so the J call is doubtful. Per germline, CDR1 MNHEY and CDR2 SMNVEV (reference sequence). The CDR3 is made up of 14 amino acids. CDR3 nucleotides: TGTGCCAGCAGTTTGGGGGGTTATAGAAACGAGCAGTACTTC. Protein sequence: CASSLGGYRNEQYF.

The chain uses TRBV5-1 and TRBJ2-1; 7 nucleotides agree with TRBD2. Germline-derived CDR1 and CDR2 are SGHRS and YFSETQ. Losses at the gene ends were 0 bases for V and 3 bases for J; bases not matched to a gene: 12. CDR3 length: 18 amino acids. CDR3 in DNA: TGCGCCAGCAGCTTGGAACAGCCCGTGACGGGGGGCTACAATGAGCAGTTCTTC. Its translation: CASSLEQPVTGGYNEQFF.

The CDR3 DNA reads as TGCGCCAGCAGCCCAGCCCAAGCGGGGACAGATGAAGCTTTCTTT. Protein: CASSPAQAGTDEAFF. The chain joins TRBV4-1 to TRBJ1-1; 7 nucleotides match TRBD1. J gave up 7 bases and V 4 bases, and 12 bases lay outside the gene matches. Germline V gene lookup returns CDR1 MGHRA and CDR2 YSYEKL. CDR3 length: 15 residues.

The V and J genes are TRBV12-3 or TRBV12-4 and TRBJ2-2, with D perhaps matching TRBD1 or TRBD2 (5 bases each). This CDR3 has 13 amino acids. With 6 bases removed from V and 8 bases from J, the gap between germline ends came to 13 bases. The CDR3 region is CASSGTRVGELFF. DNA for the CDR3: TGTGCCAGCAGCGGGACCAGGGTAGGGGAGCTGTTTTTT.

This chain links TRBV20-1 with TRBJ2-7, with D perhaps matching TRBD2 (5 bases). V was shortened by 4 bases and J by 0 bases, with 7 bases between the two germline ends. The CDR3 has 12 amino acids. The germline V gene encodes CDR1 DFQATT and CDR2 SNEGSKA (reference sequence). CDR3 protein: CSATTSSYEQYF. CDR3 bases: TGCAGTGCTACTACTAGCTCCTACGAGCAGTACTTC.

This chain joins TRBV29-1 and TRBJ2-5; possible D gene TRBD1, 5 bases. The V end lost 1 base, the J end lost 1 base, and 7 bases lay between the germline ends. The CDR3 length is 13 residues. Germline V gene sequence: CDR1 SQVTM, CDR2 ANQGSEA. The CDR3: CSVEGGGQETQYF. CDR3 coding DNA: TGCAGCGTTGAAGGGGGCGGCCAAGAGACCCAGTACTTC.

The CDR3 bases are TGCAGTTCCCCTTTAAACTGGGTTGATAATTCACCCCTCCACTTT. Its protein is CSSPLNWVDNSPLHF. This chain joins TRBV20-1 and TRBJ1-6; D is unclear. Germline V CDR1 and CDR2: DFQATT, SNEGSKA (reference sequence). CDR3 size: 15 residues. The V end lost 8 bases, the J end lost 5 bases, and 19 bases lay between the germline ends.

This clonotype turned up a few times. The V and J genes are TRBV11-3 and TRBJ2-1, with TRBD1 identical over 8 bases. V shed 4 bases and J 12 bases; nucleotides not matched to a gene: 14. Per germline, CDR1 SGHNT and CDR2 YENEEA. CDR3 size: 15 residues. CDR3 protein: CASSSSYSGTGPQFF. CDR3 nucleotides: TGTGCCAGCAGCTCAAGTTATTCCGGGACAGGACCGCAGTTCTTC.

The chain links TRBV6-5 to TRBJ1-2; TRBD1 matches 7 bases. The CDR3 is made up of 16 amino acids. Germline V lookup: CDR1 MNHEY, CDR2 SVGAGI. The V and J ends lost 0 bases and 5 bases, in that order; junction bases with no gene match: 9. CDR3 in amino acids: CASSYSRGTEIYGYTF. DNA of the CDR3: TGTGCCAGCAGTTACTCCAGGGGGACGGAAATTTATGGCTACACCTTC.

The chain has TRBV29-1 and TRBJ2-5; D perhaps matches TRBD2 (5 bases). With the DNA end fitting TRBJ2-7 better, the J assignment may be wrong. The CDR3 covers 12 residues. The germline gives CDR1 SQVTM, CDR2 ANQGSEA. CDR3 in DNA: TGCAGCGCCGCGAGCGGACCCTACGAGCAGTACTTC. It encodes CSAASGPYEQYF.

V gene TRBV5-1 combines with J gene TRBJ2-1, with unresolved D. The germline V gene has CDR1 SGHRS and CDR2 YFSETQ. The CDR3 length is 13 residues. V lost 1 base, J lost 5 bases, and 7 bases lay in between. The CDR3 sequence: CASSLFSNNEQFF. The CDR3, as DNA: TGCGCCAGCAGCTTGTTCTCTAACAATGAGCAGTTCTTC. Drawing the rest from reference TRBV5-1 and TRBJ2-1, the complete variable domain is KAGVTQTPRYLIKTRGQQVTLSCSPISGHRSVSWYQQTPGQGLQFLFEYFSETQRNKGNFPGRFSGRQFSNSRSEMNVSTLELGDSALYLCASSLFSNNEQFFGPGTRLTVL.

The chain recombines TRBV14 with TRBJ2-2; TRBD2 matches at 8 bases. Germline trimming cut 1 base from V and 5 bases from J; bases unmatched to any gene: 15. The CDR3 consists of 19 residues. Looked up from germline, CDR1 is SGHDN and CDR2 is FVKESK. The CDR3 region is CASSQAPGLSGGRTGELFF. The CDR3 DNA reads TGTGCCAGCAGCCAAGCCCCGGGACTAAGCGGGGGTCGTACCGGGGAGCTGTTTTTT.

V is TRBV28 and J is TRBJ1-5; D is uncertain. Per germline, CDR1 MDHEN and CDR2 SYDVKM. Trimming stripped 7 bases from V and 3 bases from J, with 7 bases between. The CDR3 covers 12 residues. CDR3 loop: CASKKANQPQHF. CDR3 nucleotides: TGTGCCAGCAAAAAGGCCAATCAGCCCCAGCATTTT.

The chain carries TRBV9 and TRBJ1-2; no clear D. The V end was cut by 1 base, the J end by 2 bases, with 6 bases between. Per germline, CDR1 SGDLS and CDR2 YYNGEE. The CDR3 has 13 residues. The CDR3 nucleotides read TGTGCCAGCAGCGTAATCGGGAACTATGGCTACACCTTC. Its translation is CASSVIGNYGYTF.

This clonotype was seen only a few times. The CDR3 DNA reads as TGCAGTGCTAGAGGAGCGGGTAGTTACGAGCAGTACTTC. This sequence encodes CSARGAGSYEQYF. This chain links TRBV20-1 with TRBJ2-7, with a weak D call TRBD2 (6 bases). Trimming removed 1 base at V and 4 bases at J, with 11 bases between. The germline V gene has CDR1 DFQATT and CDR2 SNEGSKA (reference sequence). The CDR3 is made up of 13 amino acids.

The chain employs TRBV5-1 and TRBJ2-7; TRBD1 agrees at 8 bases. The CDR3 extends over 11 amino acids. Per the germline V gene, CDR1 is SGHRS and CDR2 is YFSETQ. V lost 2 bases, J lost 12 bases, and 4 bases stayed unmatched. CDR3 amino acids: CASSFGQGRYF. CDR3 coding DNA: TGCGCCAGCAGCTTCGGACAGGGACGGTACTTC.

This CDR3 is CASRRQGKNTIYF. In nucleotides, the CDR3 is TGTGCCAGCAGGCGGCAGGGTAAAAACACCATATATTTT. The chain uses TRBV6-6 and TRBJ1-3, with D possibly matching TRBD1 (5 bases). Per germline, CDR1 MNHNY and CDR2 SVGAGI (reference sequence). CDR3 length: 13 residues. Trimming cost V 6 bases and J 6 bases, with 12 bases left between them.

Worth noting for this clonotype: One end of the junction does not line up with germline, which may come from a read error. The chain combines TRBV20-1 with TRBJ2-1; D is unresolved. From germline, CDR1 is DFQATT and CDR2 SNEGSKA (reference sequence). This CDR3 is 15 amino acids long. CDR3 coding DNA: TGCAGTGCTAGAGCACCGGAGAGCTCCTACAATGGGCAGTTCTTC. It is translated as CSARAPESSYNGQFF.